These 26 T cell receptor beta chains were all obtained from the same sample, sequenced in a study of blood T cell repertoires in COVID-19 (dated by TCRdb to about 2020). The library was produced with the immunoSEQ multiplex PCR assay. The clones in this table, taken by TCRdb from immuneACCESS, are in-frame only. Not every clone is retained; where verified, under half of the shortfall comes from an unresolved V gene, and the cause of the rest is unknown. Within this sample are more than 100,000 clones, with approximately 79% of them counted one time only. 2.4% of the sample is held by the ten biggest clonotypes. Sample: PBMCs or T cells enriched from blood (not recorded which). The receptors stem from a man between 35 and 55 years old with acute COVID-19.

V is TRBV5-1 and J is TRBJ1-1, with a possible D match to TRBD1 (5 bases). The CDR3 is 13 residues long. Germline lookup yields CDR1 SGHRS and CDR2 YFSETQ. V was shortened by 4 bases and J by 3 bases, with 10 bases between the two germline ends. CDR3: CASSQQVDTEAFF. CDR3 sequence (DNA): TGCGCCAGCAGCCAACAGGTGGACACTGAAGCTTTCTTT.

The chain employs TRBV6-2 or TRBV6-3 and TRBJ1-4; TRBD1 matches 10 bases. This CDR3 is built from 15 residues. The ends lost 4 bases at V and 8 bases at J; junction bases unmatched: 7. Per the germline V gene, CDR1 is MNHEY and CDR2 is SVGEGT. CDR3 DNA: TGTGCCAGCAGTTCCTCCGGGACAGGGGACGAAAAACTGTTTTTT. Protein: CASSSSGTGDEKLFF.

This clone was recorded only once. The rearrangement joins TRBV7-2 to TRBJ1-6, with unresolved D. The CDR3 runs 15 residues. V lost 1 base and J lost 5, with 9 bases in between. Germline V gene data show CDR1 as SGHTA and CDR2 as FQGNSA. CDR3 sequence reads: CASSLGGSHNSPLHF. DNA for the CDR3: TGTGCCAGCAGCTTAGGAGGGTCCCATAATTCACCCCTCCACTTT.

The chain employs TRBV2 and TRBJ1-3; D uncertain. CDR3 length equals 15 residues. Trimming stripped 4 bases from V and 0 bases from J, with 10 bases between. Germline loops: CDR1 SNHLY, CDR2 FYNNEI. CDR3 protein: CASSAGGSSGNTIYF. CDR3 sequence (DNA): TGTGCCAGCAGTGCGGGAGGAAGCTCTGGAAACACCATATATTTT.

The rearrangement uses TRBV25-1 and TRBJ2-7; D uncertain. The V end lost 1 base, the J end lost 2 bases, and 12 bases lay between the germline ends. This CDR3 is built from 15 residues. The V gene's germline CDR1 is MGHDK and CDR2 SYGVNS. CDR3 in DNA: TGTGCCAGCAGTGAATCAATGGGCTATCCCTACGAGCAGTACTTC. This sequence encodes CASSESMGYPYEQYF.

The J gene is TRBJ1-1, the V gene TRBV21-1. TRBV21-1 is a listed pseudogene. This CDR3 comprises 14 residues. CDR3 in amino acids: CASSKTGENTEAFF. CDR3 DNA sequence: TGTGCCAGCAGCAAAACCGGAGAGAACACTGAAGCTTTCTTT.

This clone was picked up one time. The chain joins TRBV20-1 to TRBJ2-7, with D possibly TRBD2 on 6 matching bases. Trimming stripped 5 bases from V and 2 bases from J, with 7 bases between. Germline values: CDR1 DFQATT, CDR2 SNEGSKA (reference sequence). CDR3 length: 11 amino acids. The CDR3 DNA sequence: TGCAGTGCTGGCGGGGCCTACGAGCAGTACTTC. Protein: CSAGGAYEQYF.

The chain links TRBV19 to TRBJ2-7, with D perhaps TRBD1 (6 bases). Germline CDR1 LNHDA, CDR2 SQIVND (reference sequence). The CDR3 is 15 residues long. V was cut by 1 base and J by 5 bases, with 15 bases left in between. The CDR3 DNA reads TGTGCCAGTAGTATAGCTCAGGGGATGGGAAACGAGCAGTACTTC. It encodes CASSIAQGMGNEQYF.

The V gene is TRBV3-1 (or the pseudogene TRBV3-2), the J gene TRBJ1-1; D uncertain. The CDR3 spans 17 residues. Looked up from germline, CDR1 is LGHDT and CDR2 is YNNKEL (reference sequence). Deletions cut 1 base from V and 2 bases from J, with 17 bases between. The DNA for the CDR3 is TGTGCCAGCAGCCAAGTTTGGACTCCCGCGCCCAACACTGAAGCTTTCTTT. It specifies CASSQVWTPAPNTEAFF.

This clone was observed a few times. The CDR3 reads CASSSLLAGANTGELFF. The CDR3 DNA is TGTGCCAGCAGCTCTCTACTAGCGGGGGCGAACACCGGGGAGCTGTTTTTT. The J gene is TRBJ2-2, the V gene TRBV5-6; 11 bases match TRBD2. The V segment lost 3 bases and the J segment 0 bases; nucleotides outside the gene matches: 4. This CDR3 spans 17 amino acids. CDR1 and CDR2 from the germline V gene are SGHDT and YYEEEE.

This clone was seen a single time. The chain couples TRBV5-6 to TRBJ2-7; TRBD1 aligns across 8 bases. The CDR3 sequence is 12 residues long. Per germline, CDR1 SGHDT and CDR2 YYEEEE. With 4 bases clipped from V and 6 bases from J, the junction kept 3 bases outside the gene matches. CDR3 loop: CASSRDRGEQYF. The CDR3 coding sequence is TGTGCCAGCAGCCGTGACAGGGGCGAGCAGTACTTC.

The genes are TRBV6-5 and TRBJ1-6, with D hard to call. Germline CDR1 reads MNHEY; CDR2 reads SVGAGI. The CDR3 extends over 13 amino acids. V was pared by 0 bases and J by 10 bases, with 7 bases between. The CDR3 DNA reads as TGTGCCAGCAGTTACTCGCAGGAATCACCCCTCCACTTT. Its translation: CASSYSQESPLHF.

The chain joins TRBV5-4 to TRBJ1-3; no reliable D call. The ends were cut back, 0 bases at V and 4 bases at J, with 14 bases in the middle. The CDR3 contains 16 residues. CDR1 SGHNT and CDR2 YYREEE come from the germline V gene (reference sequence). This CDR3 is CASSLASSPGGNTIYF. The CDR3 DNA reads as TGTGCCAGCAGCTTGGCCTCTTCACCGGGAGGAAACACCATATATTTT.

The CDR3 region has the DNA TGCGCCAGCAGCCGGGACAGCTCCTATGGCTACACCTTC. It is translated as CASSRDSSYGYTF. This rearrangement joins TRBV5-1 to TRBJ1-2, with 7 bases identical to TRBD1. J lost 4 bases, V lost 4 bases, and 4 bases had no gene match. CDR3 length equals 13 residues. CDR1 is SGHRS, CDR2 YFSETQ, per germline.

J is TRBJ1-4 and V is TRBV30; TRBD1 aligns across 9 bases. The CDR3 loop spans 13 amino acids. Trimming took 2 bases from V and 11 from J; bases not matched to a gene: 6. Germline V CDR1 and CDR2: GTSNPN, SVGIG (reference sequence). The CDR3 nucleotides read TGTGCCTGGAGTACCGGGACAGGGACCAAACTGTTTTTT. It yields the protein CAWSTGTGTKLFF.

This clone was observed a single time. This rearrangement joins TRBV4-2 to TRBJ1-5; tentatively, D is TRBD1 (6 bases). V was trimmed by 2 bases and J by 3 bases, leaving 11 bases between them. Germline V gene sequence: CDR1 LGHNA, CDR2 YNFKEQ. There are 15 residues in the CDR3. The CDR3 region is CASSQPQGNNQPQHF. As DNA, the CDR3 is TGTGCCAGCAGCCAACCACAGGGAAACAATCAGCCCCAGCATTTT.

The chain joins TRBV11-3 to TRBJ2-4, with 9 bases aligning to TRBD1. This CDR3 contains 19 residues. Germline CDR1 is SGHNT and CDR2 is YENEEA. With V trimmed by 2 bases and J by 7 bases, 18 bases remained unmatched. Here the CDR3 reads CASSLIWGTGRTPPNIQYF. For the CDR3, the DNA is TGTGCCAGCAGCTTAATTTGGGGGACAGGGAGGACCCCACCGAACATTCAGTACTTC. The full variable domain, completed using reference TRBV11-3 and TRBJ2-4, is EAGVVQSPRYKIIEKKQPVAFWCNPISGHNTLYWYLQNLGQGPELLIRYENEEAVDDSQLPKDRFSAERLKGVDSTLKIQPAELGDSAVYLCASSLIWGTGRTPPNIQYFGAGTRLSVL.

The chain joins TRBV19 to TRBJ1-2, with 8 bases fitting TRBD1. Per the germline V gene, CDR1 is LNHDA and CDR2 is SQIVND (reference sequence). This CDR3 is built from 13 residues. The junction had 3 bases not matched to a gene; V was cut back by 5 bases and J by 4 bases. CDR3 nucleotides: TGTGCCAGTAGTCGGGACAGGCGCTATGGCTACACCTTC. Translation: CASSRDRRYGYTF.

This clone turned up a few times. The chain combines TRBV6-4 with TRBJ1-6; 7 nucleotides agree with TRBD1. Germline V CDR1 and CDR2: MRHNA, SNTAGT. J gave up 7 bases and V 5 bases, and 8 bases lay outside the gene matches. The length of the CDR3 is 15 residues. Written as DNA, the CDR3 is TGTGCCAGCAGTTCTACCGGGACAGTCAATTCACCCCTCCACTTT. It encodes CASSSTGTVNSPLHF.

This chain connects TRBV7-2 to TRBJ2-2, with 13 bases identical to TRBD2. The CDR3 loop spans 15 amino acids. Germline CDR1 and CDR2: SGHTA and FQGNSA. V was pared by 5 bases and J by 7 bases, with 4 bases of the junction left unmatched. The CDR3 here is CASSRTSGSVGELFF. For the CDR3, the DNA is TGTGCCAGCAGCCGGACTAGCGGGAGCGTCGGGGAGCTGTTTTTT.

The CDR3 reads CASSPPIALSQPQHF. DNA for the CDR3: TGTGCCAGTAGTCCCCCCATCGCCCTAAGTCAGCCCCAGCATTTT. The rearrangement links TRBV19 to TRBJ1-5; D is unclear. The CDR3 has 15 residues. The ends were cut back, 5 bases at V and 6 bases at J, with 17 bases in the middle. In germline, CDR1 is LNHDA, CDR2 SQIVND (reference sequence).

The genes are TRBV27 and TRBJ2-5; 9 nucleotides agree with TRBD1. CDR1 and CDR2 (germline): MNHEY, SMNVEV (reference sequence). This CDR3 has 14 residues. V dropped 4 bases and J dropped 6; count of bases not matched to a gene: 6. Here the CDR3 reads CASSSLQGAQTQYF. DNA for the CDR3: TGTGCCAGCAGTTCCCTACAGGGGGCACAGACCCAGTACTTC.

In the case of this clone: A read error may produce the germline difference seen at one junction end. The chain joins TRBV9 to TRBJ1-2; D is undetermined. CDR3 length: 8 residues. Germline V lookup: CDR1 SGDLS, CDR2 YYNGEE. The CDR3 DNA sequence: TGTGCCAGCTTGAAAGCGGACTTC. It translates to CASLKADF.

V gene TRBV6-1 combines with J gene TRBJ1-2, with 7 bases aligning to TRBD1. The CDR3 runs to 16 residues. Germline CDR1 MNHNS, CDR2 SASEGT. The V segment lost 0 bases and the J segment 11 bases; nucleotides outside the gene matches: 15. CDR3 sequence: CASSEALLGTVVGYTF. The DNA for the CDR3 is TGTGCCAGCAGTGAAGCGCTTCTTGGGACAGTCGTAGGATACACCTTC.

This clone was detected only a few times. The chain uses TRBV9 and TRBJ2-2; D unclear. Germline-derived CDR1 and CDR2 are SGDLS and YYNGEE. The CDR3 runs to 15 residues. Trimming removed 0 bases from V and 4 bases from J, with 10 bases in between. The CDR3 region has the DNA TGTGCCAGCAGCGTAGGTACTCCCGGCACCGGGGAGCTGTTTTTT. It translates to CASSVGTPGTGELFF.

The chain uses TRBV10-3 and TRBJ2-1, with 12 bases identical to TRBD2. CDR3 length equals 14 residues. Per the germline V gene, CDR1 is ENHRY and CDR2 is SYGVKD. Unmatched junction bases numbered 1, after V lost 6 bases and J lost 4 bases. CDR3 loop: CAISGTSGYNEQFF. CDR3 nucleotide sequence: TGTGCCATCAGCGGGACTAGCGGGTACAATGAGCAGTTCTTC.